This T cell receptor beta chain originates from a study of control samples from healthy donors and cancer patients. This CDR3 contains 17 residues. V lost 7 bases to trimming and J lost 0 bases, with 22 bases between them. Germline values: CDR1 MDHEN, CDR2 SYDVKM. Assay used: immunoSEQ multiplex PCR; TCRdb lists only in-frame clones, some missing. The data contain about 140,000 clones, roughly nine tenths of them singletons. This TCR derives from a man between 18 and 29 years old in good health. The chain links TRBV28 to TRBJ2-7, with D maybe TRBD2 (7 bases). Specimen: blood. The chain's CDR3 is CASIPSKGGVNSYEQYF. The CDR3 DNA follows: TGTGCCAGCATACCCTCAAAGGGGGGGGTGAACTCCTACGAGCAGTACTTC.